Shown below are 12 T cell receptor beta chains from a single sample sequenced in a study of T-cell reconstitution after alpha-beta-depleted transplantation in children. Library preparation (for TCRbeta) was performed with unique molecular identifiers. Each CDR3 protein gets one entry after TCRdb re-called the PCR reads with MiXCR. The data show 550,000 to 800,000 distinct CDR3 sequences, around 13% seen once. The sample here was PBMCs, taken before TCRalphabeta/CD19-depleted stem cell transplant. These receptors were taken from a girl aged 2 to 10 with congenital amegakaryocytic thrombocytopenia, due to receive a stem cell transplant.

Regarding this clonotype: A single base separates this from a much larger clone, so it may be a read error. The chain links TRBV12-3 or TRBV12-4 to TRBJ2-5; 9 positions agree with TRBD2. Trimming removed 7 bases from V and 3 bases from J; junction bases left unmatched: 6. The CDR3 sequence is 14 residues long. This CDR3 reads CASNLLAGKETQYF. In DNA, the CDR3 is TGTGCCAGCAATCTTCTAGCGGGAAAAGAGACCCAGTACTTC.

The chain links TRBV19 to TRBJ2-4; D call uncertain. The ends were cut back, 5 bases at V and 0 bases at J, with 14 bases in the middle. The CDR3 is made up of 16 amino acids. Germline V gives CDR1 LNHDA, CDR2 SQIVND (reference sequence). The CDR3 DNA sequence: TGTGCCAGTAGTTCCAACTCCATCCTAGCCAAAAACATTCAGTACTTC. As protein: CASSSNSILAKNIQYF.

The table lists this clonotype with a count of one. The CDR3 nucleotides are TGTGCCAGCAGCCCAACAGGACTGGCCCAAGAGACCCAGTACTTC. It specifies CASSPTGLAQETQYF. The V gene is TRBV7-9, the J gene TRBJ2-5; TRBD1 or TRBD2 may be the D gene (5 bases each). V was shortened by 5 bases and J by 1 base, with 14 bases between the two germline ends. The CDR3 runs to 15 residues. CDR1 and CDR2 (germline): SEHNR, FQNEAQ (reference sequence).

On this clonotype: A much larger clone lies one base from this, so it may be a read error. The chain has TRBV20-1 and TRBJ2-3, with TRBD2 matching over 10 bases. The CDR3 spans 18 residues. Germline V gene lookup returns CDR1 DFQATT and CDR2 SNEGSKA (reference sequence). The DNA of the CDR3 is TGCGGTGTTACTGAGGCCCCAGGGACTAGCGTCTTCACAGATACGCAGTATTTT. Translation gives CGVTEAPGTSVFTDTQYF.

The chain has TRBV20-1 and TRBJ1-2; weak D call: TRBD1 (6 bases). This CDR3 region has 15 residues. The V and J ends lost 3 bases and 4 bases respectively, with 18 bases between them. Germline V gene data show CDR1 as DFQATT and CDR2 as SNEGSKA (reference sequence). The CDR3 reads CSASHGTTSSYGYTF. The CDR3 DNA sequence: TGCAGTGCTAGCCACGGGACAACCTCGTCCTATGGCTACACCTTC.

The rearrangement uses TRBV28 and TRBJ2-7; 7 bases map to TRBD2. The CDR3 loop spans 16 amino acids. V shed 4 bases and J 7 bases; nucleotides not matched to a gene: 16. CDR1 MDHEN and CDR2 SYDVKM come from the germline V gene. As DNA, the CDR3 is TGTGCCAGCAGTTGGGACTACAGGCTTCAGAAGGGGGAGCAGTACTTC. Protein: CASSWDYRLQKGEQYF.

The V call is TRBV7-3, the J call TRBJ2-3, with 9 positions matching TRBD2. Per germline, CDR1 SGHTA and CDR2 FQGTGA. The CDR3 has 17 amino acids. The J segment lost 6 bases and the V segment lost 5 bases, leaving 15 bases of the junction unmatched. For the CDR3, the DNA is TGTGCCAGCAGCCCTCAAGCCGGGACTAGCCCTAAGGATACGCAGTATTTT. As protein: CASSPQAGTSPKDTQYF.

This clonotype has ten or more counts. The chain combines TRBV5-1 with TRBJ2-3, with D unclear. There are 15 residues in the CDR3. The germline V gene has CDR1 SGHRS and CDR2 YFSETQ. The germline V and J ends were trimmed by 0 bases and 2 bases, with 10 bases remaining between them. The CDR3 is CASSLVRSNTDTQYF. The DNA for the CDR3 is TGCGCCAGCAGCTTGGTCAGAAGCAACACAGATACGCAGTATTTT.

This clonotype appeared a few times. V is TRBV5-1 and J is TRBJ1-2; D gene uncertain. This CDR3 has 15 amino acids. Trimming cost V 0 bases and J 5 bases, with 14 bases left between them. CDR1 and CDR2 (germline): SGHRS, YFSETQ. In nucleotides, the CDR3 is TGCGCCAGCAGCTTGGATCTCTCGGGGAGGTATGGCTACACCTTC. Its protein is CASSLDLSGRYGYTF.

A few counts support this clonotype. The chain has TRBV7-9 and TRBJ2-1; D is ambiguous. The V end was cut by 5 bases, the J end by 5 bases, with 13 bases between. Germline assignment: CDR1 SEHNR and CDR2 FQNEAQ (reference sequence). This CDR3 comprises 14 residues. CDR3 DNA sequence: TGTGCCAGCAGCCTCCTCGTTGGGAACAATGAGCAGTTCTTC. Its translation is CASSLLVGNNEQFF.

The chain employs TRBV5-1 and TRBJ2-6; D is possibly TRBD1 (5 bases). The CDR3 covers 20 residues. Trimming pared 0 bases from V and 4 bases from J, leaving 23 bases between. CDR1 and CDR2 (germline): SGHRS, YFSETQ. CDR3 loop: CASSLVGVTKPLAGANVLTF. CDR3 DNA sequence: TGCGCCAGCAGCTTGGTAGGGGTCACCAAACCCCTCGCCGGGGCCAACGTCCTGACTTTC. The variable domain in full, completed from reference TRBV5-1 and TRBJ2-6, reads KAGVTQTPRYLIKTRGQQVTLSCSPISGHRSVSWYQQTPGQGLQFLFEYFSETQRNKGNFPGRFSGRQFSNSRSEMNVSTLELGDSALYLCASSLVGVTKPLAGANVLTFGAGSRLTVL.

This clonotype has a count of ten or more. The chain uses TRBV5-6 and TRBJ2-5; D ambiguous. The CDR3 spans 12 residues. Per the germline V gene, CDR1 is SGHDT and CDR2 is YYEEEE. V dropped 5 bases and J dropped 4 bases, with 9 bases sitting between them. CDR3 amino acids: CASRKNLETQYF. CDR3 coding DNA: TGTGCCAGCAGGAAGAACTTAGAGACCCAGTACTTC.